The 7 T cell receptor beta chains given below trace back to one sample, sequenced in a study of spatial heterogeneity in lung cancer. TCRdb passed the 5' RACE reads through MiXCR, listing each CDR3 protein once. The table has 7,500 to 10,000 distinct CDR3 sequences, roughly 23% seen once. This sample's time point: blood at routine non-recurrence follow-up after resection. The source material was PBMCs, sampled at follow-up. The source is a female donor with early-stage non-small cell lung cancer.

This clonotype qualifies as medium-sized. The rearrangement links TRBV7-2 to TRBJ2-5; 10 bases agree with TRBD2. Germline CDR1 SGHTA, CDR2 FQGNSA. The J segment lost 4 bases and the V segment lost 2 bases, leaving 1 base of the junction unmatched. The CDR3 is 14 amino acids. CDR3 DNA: TGTGCCAGCAGCTTACCTAGCGGGAGAGAGACCCAGTACTTC. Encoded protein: CASSLPSGRETQYF. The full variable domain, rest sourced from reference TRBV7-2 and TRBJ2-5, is GAGVSQSPSNKVTEKGKDVELRCDPISGHTALYWYRQSLGQGLEFLIYFQGNSAPDKSGLPSDRFSAERTGGSVSTLTIQRTQQEDSAVYLCASSLPSGRETQYFGPGTRLLVL.

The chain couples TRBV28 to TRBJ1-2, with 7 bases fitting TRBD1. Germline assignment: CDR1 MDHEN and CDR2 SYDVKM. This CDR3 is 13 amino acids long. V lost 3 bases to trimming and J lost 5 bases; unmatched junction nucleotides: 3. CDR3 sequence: CASSFGQVYGYTF. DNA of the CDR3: TGTGCCAGCAGTTTCGGACAGGTGTATGGCTACACCTTC.

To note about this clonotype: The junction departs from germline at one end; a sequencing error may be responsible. This CDR3 is CANSITSGSIYEQYF. CDR3 DNA sequence: TGTGCCAACAGCATCACTAGCGGGAGTATCTACGAGCAGTACTTC. The chain combines TRBV5-8 with TRBJ2-7, with 11 nucleotides matching TRBD2. The CDR3 is made up of 15 amino acids. Germline V gene sequence: CDR1 SGHTS, CDR2 YDEGEE.

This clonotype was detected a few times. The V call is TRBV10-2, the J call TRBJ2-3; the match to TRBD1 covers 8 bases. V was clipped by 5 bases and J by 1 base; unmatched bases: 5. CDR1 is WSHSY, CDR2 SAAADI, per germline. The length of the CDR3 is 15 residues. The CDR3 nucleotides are TGCGCCAGCAGTACTCAGACAGGGGGCACAGATACGCAGTATTTT. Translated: CASSTQTGGTDTQYF.

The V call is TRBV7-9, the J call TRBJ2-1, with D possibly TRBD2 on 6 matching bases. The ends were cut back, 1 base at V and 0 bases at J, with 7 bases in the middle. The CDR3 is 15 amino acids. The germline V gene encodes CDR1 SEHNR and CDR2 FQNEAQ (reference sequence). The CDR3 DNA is TGTGCCAGCAGCTTAGACGGGAGCTCCTACAATGAGCAGTTCTTC. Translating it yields CASSLDGSSYNEQFF.

CDR3 sequence reads: CASSPEGVGTEAFF. The CDR3 DNA follows: TGCGCCAGCAGCCCAGAGGGGGTCGGGACTGAAGCTTTCTTT. The chain employs TRBV5-1 and TRBJ1-1, with D maybe TRBD1 (6 bases). Trimming left V 4 bases short and J 5 bases short, with 15 bases between. Germline V lookup: CDR1 SGHRS, CDR2 YFSETQ. This CDR3 has 14 residues.

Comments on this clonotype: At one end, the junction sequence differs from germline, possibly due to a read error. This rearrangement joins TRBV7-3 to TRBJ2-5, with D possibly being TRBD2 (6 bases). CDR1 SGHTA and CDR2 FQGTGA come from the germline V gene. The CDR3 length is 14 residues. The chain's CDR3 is CASSYGGPQETRYF. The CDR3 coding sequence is TGTGCCAGCAGCTACGGAGGGCCTCAAGAGACCCGGTACTTC.